This T cell receptor (beta chain) was captured in a study of CD4+ T cells in melanoma. Generated by immunoSEQ multiplex PCR, the TCRdb table keeps only in-frame clones and is missing some. Of about 21,000 clones in the sample, approximately 80% were seen once. The CDR3 loop spans 15 amino acids. V gave up 5 bases and J gave up 0 bases, with 10 bases separating them. The V gene's germline CDR1 is SGHTA and CDR2 FQGNSA. Sequencing was performed on cells from a culture (not recorded whether cultured in vitro). This receptor was obtained from a human donor with melanoma. The chain joins TRBV7-2 to TRBJ2-2, with no clear D. The CDR3 sequence: CASSVRRTNTGELFF. The CDR3 nucleotides read TGTGCCAGCAGCGTTAGAAGAACGAACACCGGGGAGCTGTTTTTT.